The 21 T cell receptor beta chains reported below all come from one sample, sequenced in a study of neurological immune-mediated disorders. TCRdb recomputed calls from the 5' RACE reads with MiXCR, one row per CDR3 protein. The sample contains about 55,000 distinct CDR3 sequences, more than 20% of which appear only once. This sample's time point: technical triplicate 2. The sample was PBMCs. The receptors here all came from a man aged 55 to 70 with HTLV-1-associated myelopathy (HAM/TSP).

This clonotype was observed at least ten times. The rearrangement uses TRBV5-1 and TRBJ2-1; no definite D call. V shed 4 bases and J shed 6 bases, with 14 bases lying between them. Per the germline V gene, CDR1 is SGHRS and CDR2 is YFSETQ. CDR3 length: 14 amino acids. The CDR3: CASSTSHGSNEQFF. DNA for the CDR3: TGCGCCAGCAGCACCTCCCACGGTAGCAATGAGCAGTTCTTC.

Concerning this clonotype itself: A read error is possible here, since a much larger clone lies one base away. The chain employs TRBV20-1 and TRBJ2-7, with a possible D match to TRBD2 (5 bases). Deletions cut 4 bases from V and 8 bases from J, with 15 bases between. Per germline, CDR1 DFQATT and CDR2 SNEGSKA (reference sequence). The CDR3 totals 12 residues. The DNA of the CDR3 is TGCAGTGCTACAGATTTCGGGGTGAAGCAGTACTTC. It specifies CSATDFGVKQYF.

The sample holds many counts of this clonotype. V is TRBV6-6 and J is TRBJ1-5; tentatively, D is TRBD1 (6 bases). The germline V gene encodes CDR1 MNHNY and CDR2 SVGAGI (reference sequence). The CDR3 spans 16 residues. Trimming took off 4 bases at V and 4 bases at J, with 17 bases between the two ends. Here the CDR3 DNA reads TGTGCCAGCAGTTCCTCGACAGGTATAAGAAATCAGCCCCAGCATTTT. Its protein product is CASSSSTGIRNQPQHF.

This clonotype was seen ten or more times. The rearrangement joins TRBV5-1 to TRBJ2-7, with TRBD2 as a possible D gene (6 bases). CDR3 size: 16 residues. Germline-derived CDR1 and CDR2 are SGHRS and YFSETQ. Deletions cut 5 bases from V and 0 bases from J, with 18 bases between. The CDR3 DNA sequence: TGCGCCAGCAGTCAGAACATAGGGAGGAGCTCCTACGAGCAGTACTTC. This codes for CASSQNIGRSSYEQYF.

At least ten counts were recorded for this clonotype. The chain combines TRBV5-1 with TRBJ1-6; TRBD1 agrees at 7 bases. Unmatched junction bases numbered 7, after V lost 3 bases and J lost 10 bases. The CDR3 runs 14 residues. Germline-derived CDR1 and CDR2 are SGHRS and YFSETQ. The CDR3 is CASSSSTGASPLHF. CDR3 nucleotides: TGCGCCAGCAGCTCTTCTACAGGGGCATCACCCCTCCACTTT.

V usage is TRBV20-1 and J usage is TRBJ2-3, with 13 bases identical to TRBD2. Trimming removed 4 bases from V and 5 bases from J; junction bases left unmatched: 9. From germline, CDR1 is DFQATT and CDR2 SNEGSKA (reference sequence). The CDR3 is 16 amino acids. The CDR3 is CSATWTSGRLVDTQYF. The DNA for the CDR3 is TGCAGTGCTACCTGGACTAGCGGGAGATTAGTAGATACGCAGTATTTT.

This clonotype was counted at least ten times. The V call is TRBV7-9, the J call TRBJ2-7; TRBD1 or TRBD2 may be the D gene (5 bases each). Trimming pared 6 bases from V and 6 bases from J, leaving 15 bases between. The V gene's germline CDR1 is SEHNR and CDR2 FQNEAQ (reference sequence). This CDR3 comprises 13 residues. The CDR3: CASSSRDVSEQYF. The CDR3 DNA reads TGTGCCAGCAGTTCCCGGGACGTTAGCGAGCAGTACTTC. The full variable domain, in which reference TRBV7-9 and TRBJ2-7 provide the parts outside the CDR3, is DTGVSQNPRHKITKRGQNVTFRCDPISEHNRLYWYRQTLGQGPEFLTYFQNEAQLEKSRLLSDRFSAERPKGSFSTLEIQRTEQGDSAMYLCASSSRDVSEQYFGPGTRLTVT.

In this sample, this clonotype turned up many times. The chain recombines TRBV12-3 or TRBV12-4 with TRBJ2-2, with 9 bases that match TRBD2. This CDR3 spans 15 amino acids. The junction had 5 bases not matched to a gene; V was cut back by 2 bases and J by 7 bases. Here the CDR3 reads CASSLPAGGIGELFF. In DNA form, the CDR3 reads TGTGCCAGCAGTTTACCAGCGGGAGGAATCGGGGAGCTGTTTTTT.

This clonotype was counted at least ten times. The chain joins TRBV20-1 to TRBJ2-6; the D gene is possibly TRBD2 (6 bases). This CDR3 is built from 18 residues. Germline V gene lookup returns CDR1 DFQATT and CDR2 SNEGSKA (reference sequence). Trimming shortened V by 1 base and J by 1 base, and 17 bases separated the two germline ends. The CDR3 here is CSARGRDSGSSGANVLTF. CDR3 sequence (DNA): TGCAGTGCTAGAGGTCGCGATAGCGGTTCATCTGGGGCCAACGTCCTGACTTTC.

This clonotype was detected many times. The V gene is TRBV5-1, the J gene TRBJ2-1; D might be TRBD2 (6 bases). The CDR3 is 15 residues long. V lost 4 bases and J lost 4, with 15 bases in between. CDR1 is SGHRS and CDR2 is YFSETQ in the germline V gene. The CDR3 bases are TGCGCCAGCAGCCACCGGACTGGGGGGTACAATGAGCAGTTCTTC. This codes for CASSHRTGGYNEQFF.

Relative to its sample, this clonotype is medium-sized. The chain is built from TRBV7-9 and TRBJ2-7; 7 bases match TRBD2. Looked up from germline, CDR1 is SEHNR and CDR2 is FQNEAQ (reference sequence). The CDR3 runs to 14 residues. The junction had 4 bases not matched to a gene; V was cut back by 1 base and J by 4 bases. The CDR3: CASSLGGSGYEQYF. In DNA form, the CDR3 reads TGTGCCAGCAGCTTAGGCGGGAGTGGGTACGAGCAGTACTTC. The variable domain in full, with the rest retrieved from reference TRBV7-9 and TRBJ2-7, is DTGVSQNPRHKITKRGQNVTFRCDPISEHNRLYWYRQTLGQGPEFLTYFQNEAQLEKSRLLSDRFSAERPKGSFSTLEIQRTEQGDSAMYLCASSLGGSGYEQYFGPGTRLTVT.

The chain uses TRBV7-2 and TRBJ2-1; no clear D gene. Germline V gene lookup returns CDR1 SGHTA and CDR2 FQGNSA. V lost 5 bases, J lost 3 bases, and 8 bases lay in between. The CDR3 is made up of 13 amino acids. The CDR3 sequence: CASSVRSYNEQFF. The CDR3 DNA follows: TGTGCCAGCAGCGTTAGAAGCTACAATGAGCAGTTCTTC.

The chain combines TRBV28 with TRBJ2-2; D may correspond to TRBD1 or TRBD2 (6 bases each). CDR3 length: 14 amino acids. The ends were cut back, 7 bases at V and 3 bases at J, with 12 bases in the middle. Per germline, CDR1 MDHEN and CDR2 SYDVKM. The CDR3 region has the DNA TGTGCCAGCACCCGAGGGGGGTACACCGGGGAGCTGTTTTTT. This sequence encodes CASTRGGYTGELFF.

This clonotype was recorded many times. The CDR3 bases are TGTGCCAGCAGCCTGTCGGAGCGGAACAACCTAGCCAAAAACATTCAGTACTTC. Residues: CASSLSERNNLAKNIQYF. V and J are TRBV12-3 or TRBV12-4 and TRBJ2-4; a possible D gene is TRBD2 (5 bases). The ends were cut back, 6 bases at V and 0 bases at J, with 21 bases in the middle. This CDR3 contains 18 residues.

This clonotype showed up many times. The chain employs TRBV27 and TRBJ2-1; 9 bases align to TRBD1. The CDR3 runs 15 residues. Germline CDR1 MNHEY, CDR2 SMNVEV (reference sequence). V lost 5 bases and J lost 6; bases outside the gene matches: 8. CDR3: CASSAGTGYSNEQFF. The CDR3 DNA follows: TGTGCCAGCAGTGCCGGGACAGGGTACTCCAATGAGCAGTTCTTC.

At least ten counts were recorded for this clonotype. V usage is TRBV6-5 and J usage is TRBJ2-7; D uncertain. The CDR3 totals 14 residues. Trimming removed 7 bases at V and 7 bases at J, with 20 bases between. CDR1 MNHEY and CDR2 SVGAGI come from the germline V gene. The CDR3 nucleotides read TGTGCCAGCACAACCGGGCCCTCCTCCTTTGAGCAGTACTTC. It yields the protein CASTTGPSSFEQYF.

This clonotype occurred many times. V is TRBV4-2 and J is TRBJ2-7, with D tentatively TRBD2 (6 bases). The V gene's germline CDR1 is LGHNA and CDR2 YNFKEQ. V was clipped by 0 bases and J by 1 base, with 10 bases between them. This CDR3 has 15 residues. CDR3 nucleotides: TGTGCCAGCAGCCAAGAAGGGAGGAGGTCCTACGAGCAGTACTTC. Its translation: CASSQEGRRSYEQYF.

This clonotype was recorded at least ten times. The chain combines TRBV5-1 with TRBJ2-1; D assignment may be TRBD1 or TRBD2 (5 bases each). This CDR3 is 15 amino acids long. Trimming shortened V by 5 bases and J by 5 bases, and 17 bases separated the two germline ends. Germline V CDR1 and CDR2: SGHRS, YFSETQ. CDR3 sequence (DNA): TGCGCCAGCAGGGAATCCGGGACGCCGAACAATGAGCAGTTCTTC. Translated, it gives CASRESGTPNNEQFF.

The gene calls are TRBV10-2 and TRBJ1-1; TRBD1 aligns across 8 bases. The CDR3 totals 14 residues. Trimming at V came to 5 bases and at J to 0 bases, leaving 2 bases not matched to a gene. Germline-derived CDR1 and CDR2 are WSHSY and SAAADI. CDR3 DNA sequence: TGCGCCAGCAGTATACAGGGGGTGAACACTGAAGCTTTCTTT. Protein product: CASSIQGVNTEAFF.

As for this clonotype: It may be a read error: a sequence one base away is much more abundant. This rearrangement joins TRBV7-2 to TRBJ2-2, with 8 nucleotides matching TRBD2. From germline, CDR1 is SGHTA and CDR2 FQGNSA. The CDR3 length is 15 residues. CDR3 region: CASSLLTSVTGEPFF. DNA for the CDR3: TGTGCCAGCAGCCTACTGACTAGCGTTACCGGGGAGCCGTTTTTT.

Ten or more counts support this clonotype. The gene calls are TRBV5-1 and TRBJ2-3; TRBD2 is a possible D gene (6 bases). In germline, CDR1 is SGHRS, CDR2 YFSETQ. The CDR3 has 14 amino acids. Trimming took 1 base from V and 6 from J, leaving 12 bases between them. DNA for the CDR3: TGCGCCAGCAGCTTGCTTGCGGAGGGGGATACGCAGTATTTT. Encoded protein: CASSLLAEGDTQYF. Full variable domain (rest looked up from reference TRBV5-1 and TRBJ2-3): KAGVTQTPRYLIKTRGQQVTLSCSPISGHRSVSWYQQTPGQGLQFLFEYFSETQRNKGNFPGRFSGRQFSNSRSEMNVSTLELGDSALYLCASSLLAEGDTQYFGPGTRLTVL.